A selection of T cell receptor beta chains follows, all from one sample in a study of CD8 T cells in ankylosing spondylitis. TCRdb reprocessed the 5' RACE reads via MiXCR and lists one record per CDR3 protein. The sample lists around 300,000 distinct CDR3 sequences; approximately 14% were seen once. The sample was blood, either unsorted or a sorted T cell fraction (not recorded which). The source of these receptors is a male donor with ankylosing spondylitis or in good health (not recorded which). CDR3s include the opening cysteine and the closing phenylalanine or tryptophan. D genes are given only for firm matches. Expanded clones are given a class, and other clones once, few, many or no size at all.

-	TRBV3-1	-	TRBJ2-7	TGTGCCAGCAGCCCAGGGTTCTCGACCTACGAGCAGTACTTC	CASSPGFSTYEQYF
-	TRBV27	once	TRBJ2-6	TGTGCCAGCAGTTTTAGTTCTTCCGGGGCCAACGTCCTGACTTTC	CASSFSSSGANVLTF
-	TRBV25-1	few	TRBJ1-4	TGTGCCAGCAGATCAACAGGAAGCATGAATGAAAAACTGTTTTTT	CASRSTGSMNEKLFF
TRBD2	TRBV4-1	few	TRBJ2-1	TGCGCCAGCAGCCACCCCGGACTAGTGGGTGAGCAGTTCTTC	CASSHPGLVGEQFF
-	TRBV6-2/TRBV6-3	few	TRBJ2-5	TGTGCCAGCAGCCAACCCCCCCTGGCCCTCGGAGAGACCCAGTACTTC	CASSQPPLALGETQYF
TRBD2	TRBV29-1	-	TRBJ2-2	TGCAGCGTTGGGACTAGCGGGAGGTCCGGGGAGCTGTTTTTT	CSVGTSGRSGELFF
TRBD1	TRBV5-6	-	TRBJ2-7	TGTGCCAGCAGCTGGACCCGGGACAGGGGTTCCTACGAGCAGTACTTC	CASSWTRDRGSYEQYF
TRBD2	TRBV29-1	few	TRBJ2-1	TGCAGCGTTGAAACAACCGGGGGGGCCTTCGGTGCGGATGAGCAGTTCTTC	CSVETTGGAFGADEQFF
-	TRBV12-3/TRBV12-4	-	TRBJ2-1	TGTGCCAGCAGTTTAGTTTGGGGACTGGCCTACAATGAGCAGTTCTTC	CASSLVWGLAYNEQFF
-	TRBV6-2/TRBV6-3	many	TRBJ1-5	TGTGCCAGCAGTTACGGGGGTGGCAATCAGCCCCAGCATTTT	CASSYGGGNQPQHF
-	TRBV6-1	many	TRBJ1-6	TGTGCCAGCAGCAAAGAGGGCGTTGGAGGTTCCTATAATTCACCCCTCCACTTT	CASSKEGVGGSYNSPLHF
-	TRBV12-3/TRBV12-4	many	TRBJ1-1	TGTGCCTCACGGGAGGGGTCTTCCACTGAAGCTTTCTTT	CASREGSSTEAFF
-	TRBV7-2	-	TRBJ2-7	TGTGCCAGCAGCGACCGCCGGGACGTAGCCTACGAGCAGTACTTC	CASSDRRDVAYEQYF
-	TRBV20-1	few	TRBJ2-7	TGCAGTGCTATGGCACGGGCCTACGAGCAGTACTTC	CSAMARAYEQYF
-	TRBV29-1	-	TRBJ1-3	TGCAGCGTTGAAGGGAAACCTGGAAACACCATATATTTT	CSVEGKPGNTIYF
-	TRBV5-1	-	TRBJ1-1	TGCGTCAGCAGCTTGGGACCGGCTAACACTGAAGCTTTCTTT	CVSSLGPANTEAFF
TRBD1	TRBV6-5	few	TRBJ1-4	TGTGCCAGCAGTTACACCTACAGGGGGAGGAATGAAAAACTGTTTTTT	CASSYTYRGRNEKLFF
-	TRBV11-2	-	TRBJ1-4	TGTGCCAGCAGCCCTCGGGGAGCAACTAATGAAAAACTGTTTTTT	CASSPRGATNEKLFF
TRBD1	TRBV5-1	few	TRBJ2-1	TGCGCCAGCAGCTTCCGGGACAGGAGAATCAATGAGCAGTTCTTC	CASSFRDRRINEQFF
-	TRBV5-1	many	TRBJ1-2	TGCGCCAGCAGAACAGATAACTATGGCTACACCTTC	CASRTDNYGYTF
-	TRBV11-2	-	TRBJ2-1	TGTGCCAGCAGCCCTACCCCGGAGGCGGAGCAGTTCTTC	CASSPTPEAEQFF
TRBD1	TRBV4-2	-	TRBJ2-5	TGTGCCAGCAGCCAATCCGGACAGGGGCAAGAGACCCAGTACTTC	CASSQSGQGQETQYF
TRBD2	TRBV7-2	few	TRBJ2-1	TGTGCCAGCAGCATCCTCCTAGCGGTCCACAATGAGCAGTTCTTC	CASSILLAVHNEQFF
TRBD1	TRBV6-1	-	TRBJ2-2	TGTGCCAGCAGTGTACCCAGGGGGACAGGGCGGACCGGGGAGCTGTTTTTT	CASSVPRGTGRTGELFF
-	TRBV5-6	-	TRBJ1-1	TGTGCCAGCACCCTGCAGATGACGGGGAACACTGAAGCTTTCTTT	CASTLQMTGNTEAFF
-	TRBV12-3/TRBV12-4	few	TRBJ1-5	TGTGCCAGCACCCGAGCACGCCAGCCCCAGCATTTT	CASTRARQPQHF
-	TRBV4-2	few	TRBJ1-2	TGTGCCAGCAGCCAAGATGAGGTAGGGAGAGGCTACACCTTC	CASSQDEVGRGYTF
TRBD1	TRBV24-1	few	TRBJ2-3	TGTGCCACCAGTGATCCTGGACAGGGGGTAGATACGCAGTATTTT	CATSDPGQGVDTQYF
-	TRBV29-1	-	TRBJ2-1	TGCAGCGTTGTGGGCCCAGGGGTTTACTACAATGAGCAGTTCTTC	CSVVGPGVYYNEQFF
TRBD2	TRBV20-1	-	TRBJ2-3	TGCAGTGCCCAGCAGGCTAGCGGAAGGACCACAGATACGCAGTATTTT	CSAQQASGRTTDTQYF
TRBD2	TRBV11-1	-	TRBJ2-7	TGTGCCAGCAGCTTAGCGACGCCGAAGCTAGCGGGAGATCTGTACGAGCAGTACTTC	CASSLATPKLAGDLYEQYF
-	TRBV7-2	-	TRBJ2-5	TGTGCCAGCAGCCGTCGAGTGAGAGAGACCCAGTACTTC	CASSRRVRETQYF
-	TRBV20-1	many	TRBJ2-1	TGCAGTGCTAGAGCTCCGGGACTTTACAATGAGCAGTTCTTC	CSARAPGLYNEQFF
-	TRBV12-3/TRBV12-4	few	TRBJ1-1	TGTGCCAGCACCCAGTTACAGAACACTGAAGCTTTCTTT	CASTQLQNTEAFF
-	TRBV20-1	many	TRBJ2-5	TGCAGTGCTAGACCCCACGCGGGTTTGGAGACCCAGTACTTC	CSARPHAGLETQYF
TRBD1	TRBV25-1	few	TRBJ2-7	TGTGCCAGCAGTGCCCTGGACAGGTCTACGGAGCAGTACTTC	CASSALDRSTEQYF
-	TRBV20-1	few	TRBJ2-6	TGCAGTGCTAGAGATTGGGGAGGATCTGGGGCCAACGTCCTGACTTTC	CSARDWGGSGANVLTF
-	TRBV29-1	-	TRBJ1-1	TGCAGCCCGCCCGGGCGGGACACTGAAGCTTTCTTT	CSPPGRDTEAFF
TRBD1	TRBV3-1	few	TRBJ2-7	TGTGCCAGCAGCCAACTACAGGGGCTAGAGCAGTACTTC	CASSQLQGLEQYF
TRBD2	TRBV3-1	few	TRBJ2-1	TGTGCCAGCAGTACTAGCGGGCGAGGGCGCTACAATGAGCAGTTCTTC	CASSTSGRGRYNEQFF
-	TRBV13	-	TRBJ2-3	TGTGCCAGCCGTCCCGGGAATGGTGATACGCAGTATTTT	CASRPGNGDTQYF
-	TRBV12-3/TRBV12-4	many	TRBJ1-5	TGTGCCAGCAGTTTAAAGGTCCAGCCCCAGCATTTT	CASSLKVQPQHF
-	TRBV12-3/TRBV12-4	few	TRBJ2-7	TGTGCCAGCAGCCAGGGGCTAGCGGCCCTGGAGCAGTACTTC	CASSQGLAALEQYF
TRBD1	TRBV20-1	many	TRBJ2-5	TGCAGTGCTAGAGATGATAGGACAGGGTACCAAGAGACCCAGTACTTC	CSARDDRTGYQETQYF
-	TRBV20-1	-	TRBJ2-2	TGCAGTGCTGAATCAACCGGGGAGCTGTTTTTT	CSAESTGELFF
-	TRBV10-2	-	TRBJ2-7	TGCGCCAGCAGTGAGTCGAAGGGGGGGACTAACCCCACCTACGAGCAGTACTTC	CASSESKGGTNPTYEQYF
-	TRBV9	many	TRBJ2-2	TGTGCCAGCAGCCCCATGGGCGGGATGACCGGGGAGCTGTTTTTT	CASSPMGGMTGELFF
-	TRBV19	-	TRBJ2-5	TGTGCCAGTAGTATGCAAGGGATCCAAGAGACCCAGTACTTC	CASSMQGIQETQYF
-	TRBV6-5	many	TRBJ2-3	TGTGCCAGCAGTTACACGTTTCCGGGAACGGCAGATACGCAGTATTTT	CASSYTFPGTADTQYF
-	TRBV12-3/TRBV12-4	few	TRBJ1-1	TGTGCCAGCAGTTTAGGGCTCCTGGTTCAAGAAGCTTTCTTT	CASSLGLLVQEAFF
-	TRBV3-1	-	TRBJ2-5	TGTGCCAGCAGTCCCATTAGGGGGATCCAAGAGACCCAGTACTTC	CASSPIRGIQETQYF
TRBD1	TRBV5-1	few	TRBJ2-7	TGCGCCAGCAGCTGGGGCCGGGACAGGGGCAACGAGCAGTACTTC	CASSWGRDRGNEQYF
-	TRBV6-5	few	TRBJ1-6	TGTGCCAGCACTAACTCGGGACCATATAATTCACCCCTCCACTTT	CASTNSGPYNSPLHF
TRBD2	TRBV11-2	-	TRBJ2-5	TGTGCCAGCAGCCCCTCGAATCGGGGGGGTAACCAGTACTTC	CASSPSNRGGNQYF